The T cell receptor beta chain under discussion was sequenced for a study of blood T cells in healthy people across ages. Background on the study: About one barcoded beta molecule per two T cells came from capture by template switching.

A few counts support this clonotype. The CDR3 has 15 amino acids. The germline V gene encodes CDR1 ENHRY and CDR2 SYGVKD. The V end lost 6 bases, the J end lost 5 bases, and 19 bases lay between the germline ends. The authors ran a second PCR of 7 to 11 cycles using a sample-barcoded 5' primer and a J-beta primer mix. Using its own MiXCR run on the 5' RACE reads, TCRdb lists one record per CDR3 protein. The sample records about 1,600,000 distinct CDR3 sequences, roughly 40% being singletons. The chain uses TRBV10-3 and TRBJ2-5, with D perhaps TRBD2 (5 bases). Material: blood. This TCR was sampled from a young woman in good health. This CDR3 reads CAIRSGQQAPETQYF. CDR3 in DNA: TGTGCCATCAGAAGCGGCCAGCAGGCCCCGGAGACCCAGTACTTC.